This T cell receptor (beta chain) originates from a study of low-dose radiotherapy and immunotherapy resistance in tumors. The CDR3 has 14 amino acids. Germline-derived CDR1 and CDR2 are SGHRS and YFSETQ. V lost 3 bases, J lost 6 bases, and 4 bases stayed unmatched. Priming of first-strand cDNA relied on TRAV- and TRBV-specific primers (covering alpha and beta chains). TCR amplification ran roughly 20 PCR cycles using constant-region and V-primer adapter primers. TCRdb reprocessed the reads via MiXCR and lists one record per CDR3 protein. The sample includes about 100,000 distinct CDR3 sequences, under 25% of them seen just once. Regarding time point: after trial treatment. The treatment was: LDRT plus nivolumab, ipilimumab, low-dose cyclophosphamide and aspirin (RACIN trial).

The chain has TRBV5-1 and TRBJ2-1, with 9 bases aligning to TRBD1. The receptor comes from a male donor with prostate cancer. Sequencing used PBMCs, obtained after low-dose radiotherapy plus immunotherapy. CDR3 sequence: CASSSGTGSNEQFF. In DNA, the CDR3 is TGCGCCAGCAGCTCCGGGACAGGGAGCAATGAGCAGTTCTTC.